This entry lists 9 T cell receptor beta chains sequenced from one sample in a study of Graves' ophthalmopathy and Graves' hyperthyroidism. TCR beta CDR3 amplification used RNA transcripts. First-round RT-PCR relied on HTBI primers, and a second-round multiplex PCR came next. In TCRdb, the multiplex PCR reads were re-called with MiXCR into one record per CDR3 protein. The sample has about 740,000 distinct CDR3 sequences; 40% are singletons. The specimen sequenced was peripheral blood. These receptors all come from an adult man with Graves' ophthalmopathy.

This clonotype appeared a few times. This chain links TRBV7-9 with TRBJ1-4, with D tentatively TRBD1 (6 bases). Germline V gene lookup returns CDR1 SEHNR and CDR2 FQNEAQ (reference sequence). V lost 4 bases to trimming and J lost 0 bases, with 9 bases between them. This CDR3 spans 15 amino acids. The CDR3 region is CASSSYRATNEKLFF. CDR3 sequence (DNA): TGTGCCAGCAGCTCGTACAGGGCAACTAATGAAAAACTGTTTTTT.

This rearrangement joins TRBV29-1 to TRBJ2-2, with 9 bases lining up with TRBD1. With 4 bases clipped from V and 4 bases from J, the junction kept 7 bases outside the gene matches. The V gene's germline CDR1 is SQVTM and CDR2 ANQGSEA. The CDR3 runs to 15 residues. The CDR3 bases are TGCAGCGTTGGAACCGGGACAGGGTCCACCGGGGAGCTGTTTTTT. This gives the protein CSVGTGTGSTGELFF.

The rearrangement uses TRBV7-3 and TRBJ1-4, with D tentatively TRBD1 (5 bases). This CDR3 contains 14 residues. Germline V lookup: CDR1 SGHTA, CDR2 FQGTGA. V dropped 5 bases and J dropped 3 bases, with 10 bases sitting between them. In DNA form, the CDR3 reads TGTGCCAGCAGCGAAGCGGGGCCTAATGAAAAACTGTTTTTT. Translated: CASSEAGPNEKLFF.

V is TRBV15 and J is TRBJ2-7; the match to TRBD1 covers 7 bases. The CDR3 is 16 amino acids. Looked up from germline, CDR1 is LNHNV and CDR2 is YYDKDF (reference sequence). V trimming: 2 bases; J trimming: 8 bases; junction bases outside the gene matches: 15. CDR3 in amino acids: CATSRIDRVDQPQQYF. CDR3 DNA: TGTGCCACCAGCAGAATAGACAGGGTGGATCAGCCCCAGCAGTACTTC.

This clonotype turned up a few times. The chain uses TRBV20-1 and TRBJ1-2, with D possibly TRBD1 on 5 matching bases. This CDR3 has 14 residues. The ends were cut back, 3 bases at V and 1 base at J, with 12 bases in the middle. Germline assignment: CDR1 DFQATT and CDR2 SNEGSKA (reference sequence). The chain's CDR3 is CSARSGSHNYGYTF. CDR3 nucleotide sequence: TGCAGTGCTAGGTCAGGGTCCCATAACTATGGCTACACCTTC.

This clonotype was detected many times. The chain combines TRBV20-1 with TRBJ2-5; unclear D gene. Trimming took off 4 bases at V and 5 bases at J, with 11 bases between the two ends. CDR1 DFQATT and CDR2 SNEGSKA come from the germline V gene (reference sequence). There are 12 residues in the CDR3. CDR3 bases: TGCAGTGCTAAAGATCGTGGGGAGACCCAGTACTTC. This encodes CSAKDRGETQYF.

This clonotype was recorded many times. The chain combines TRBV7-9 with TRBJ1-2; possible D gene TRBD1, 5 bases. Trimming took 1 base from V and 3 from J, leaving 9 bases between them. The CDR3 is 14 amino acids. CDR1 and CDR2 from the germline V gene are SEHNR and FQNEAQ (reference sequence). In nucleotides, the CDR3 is TGTGCCAGCAGCTTAGGCGGGGGGTACTATGGCTACACCTTC. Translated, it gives CASSLGGGYYGYTF.

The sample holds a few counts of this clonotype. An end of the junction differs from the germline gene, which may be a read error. Here the CDR3 DNA reads TGTGCCAGCAGTTTAGACCACTCCTACGAGCAGTACTTC. This sequence encodes CASSLDHSYEQYF. The chain couples TRBV10-3 to TRBJ2-7, with D hard to call. CDR1 and CDR2 from the germline V gene are ENHRY and SYGVKD. The CDR3 has 13 residues.

CDR3 residues: CASLPTENRDSPLHF. CDR3 DNA: TGCGCCAGCCTGCCTACGGAAAACAGGGATTCACCCCTCCACTTT. The V and J genes are TRBV4-3 and TRBJ1-6, with D perhaps matching TRBD1 (6 bases). The CDR3 is made up of 15 amino acids. The germline V gene has CDR1 LGHNA and CDR2 YSLEER. The V and J ends lost 8 bases and 8 bases respectively, with 19 bases between them.